One and the same sample provided the 24 T cell receptor beta chains below, sequenced in a study of neurological immune-mediated disorders. TCRdb itself ran the 5' RACE reads through MiXCR, one entry per CDR3 protein. The profile covers around 94,000 distinct CDR3 sequences, with 3.5% appearing a single time and roughly 6.4% taken by the ten largest. Sequenced: PBMCs. All receptors derive from a woman between 18 and 29 years old with multiple sclerosis.

This clonotype was detected many times. J is TRBJ2-3 and V is TRBV27, with 10 bases aligning to TRBD2. Germline assignment: CDR1 MNHEY and CDR2 SMNVEV (reference sequence). This CDR3 has 16 residues. Unmatched junction bases numbered 6, after V lost 4 bases and J lost 2 bases. The CDR3 reads CASSSWTSGHTDTQYF. The CDR3 DNA is TGTGCCAGCAGTTCCTGGACTAGCGGCCACACAGATACGCAGTATTTT.

This clonotype appeared many times. V is TRBV7-2 and J is TRBJ1-1; no firm D call. The CDR3 spans 15 residues. Germline assignment: CDR1 SGHTA and CDR2 FQGNSA. Trimming cost V 4 bases and J 0 bases, with 12 bases left between them. CDR3 region: CASSSFGLLNTEAFF. The CDR3 bases are TGTGCCAGCAGCTCGTTCGGACTTTTGAACACTGAAGCTTTCTTT. Looking up the rest from reference TRBV7-2 and TRBJ1-1 gives the full variable domain: GAGVSQSPSNKVTEKGKDVELRCDPISGHTALYWYRQSLGQGLEFLIYFQGNSAPDKSGLPSDRFSAERTGGSVSTLTIQRTQQEDSAVYLCASSSFGLLNTEAFFGQGTRLTVV.

The sample holds many counts of this clonotype. The chain uses TRBV20-1 and TRBJ2-1; 10 bases match TRBD2. Germline CDR1 is DFQATT and CDR2 is SNEGSKA (reference sequence). CDR3 length: 14 residues. Trimming took 6 bases from V and 7 from J; bases not matched to a gene: 9. The CDR3 region has the DNA TGCAGTGCAGAAGAGCTAGCGGGAGATAATGAGCAGTTCTTC. It encodes CSAEELAGDNEQFF.

This clonotype was counted a few times. The chain combines TRBV28 with TRBJ1-1, with 8 bases identical to TRBD1. In germline, CDR1 is MDHEN, CDR2 SYDVKM. Losses at the gene ends were 10 bases for V and 2 bases for J; bases not matched to a gene: 6. CDR3 length: 13 residues. CDR3 sequence reads: CAILQGVNTEAFF. CDR3 DNA: TGTGCCATACTACAGGGGGTCAACACTGAAGCTTTCTTT.

This clonotype showed up many times. This chain uses TRBV18 with TRBJ2-3; a weak D match, TRBD2 (6 bases). In germline, CDR1 is KGHSH, CDR2 LQKENI. The CDR3 length is 15 residues. Trimming took off 4 bases at V and 3 bases at J, with 14 bases between the two ends. As DNA, the CDR3 is TGTGCCAGCTCACGGGGGGACGGCCAGACAGATACGCAGTATTTT. The encoded protein is CASSRGDGQTDTQYF.

This clonotype was counted at least ten times. The rearrangement links TRBV6-1 to TRBJ1-6; TRBD1 is a possible D gene (5 bases). V shed 6 bases and J shed 9 bases, with 27 bases lying between them. CDR3 size: 18 residues. CDR1 is MNHNS and CDR2 is SASEGT in the germline V gene. The CDR3: CASSGLTGGGIMSSPLHF. The CDR3 nucleotides read TGTGCCAGCAGCGGACTTACCGGTGGGGGGATAATGAGTTCACCCCTCCACTTT.

This clonotype was counted only a few times. The rearrangement joins TRBV5-1 to TRBJ1-3; no definite D call. The germline CDR1 and CDR2 sequences are SGHRS and YFSETQ. The CDR3 length is 16 residues. V was trimmed by 5 bases and J by 2 bases, leaving 17 bases between them. DNA of the CDR3: TGCGCCAGCAGGGCGTCAGTATCCGCAACTGGAAACACCATATATTTT. Its translation: CASRASVSATGNTIYF.

This clonotype appeared many times. V gene TRBV28 combines with J gene TRBJ2-7; 10 bases are shared with TRBD2. The CDR3 has 15 amino acids. Looked up from germline, CDR1 is MDHEN and CDR2 is SYDVKM. With 7 bases clipped from V and 5 bases from J, the junction kept 11 bases outside the gene matches. The DNA of the CDR3 is TGTGCCAGCATGGGTAGCGGGAGGCCCCCGCACGAGCAGTACTTC. Protein: CASMGSGRPPHEQYF.

With regard to this clonotype: A much more abundant neighbour one base away suggests this may be a read error. The rearrangement uses TRBV5-1 and TRBJ2-7, with D possibly matching TRBD1 (6 bases). This CDR3 is built from 14 residues. CDR1 is SGHRS, CDR2 YFSETQ, per germline. CDR3 loop: CASSTLGTNDEQCF. In DNA form, the CDR3 reads TGCGCCAGCAGCACCCTTGGGACAAACGACGAGCAGTGCTTC.

This clonotype was counted ten times or more. The J gene is TRBJ2-6, the V gene TRBV5-1, with 9 bases identical to TRBD1. Germline values: CDR1 SGHRS, CDR2 YFSETQ. The CDR3 has 18 amino acids. V dropped 4 bases and J dropped 0; count of bases not matched to a gene: 8. CDR3 sequence: CASSLTGTGSSGANVLTF. As DNA, the CDR3 is TGCGCCAGCAGCCTGACCGGGACAGGGTCCTCTGGGGCCAACGTCCTGACTTTC.

This clonotype was detected many times. J is TRBJ2-1 and V is TRBV3-1; D uncertain. CDR1 and CDR2 (germline): LGHDT, YNNKEL (reference sequence). V lost 4 bases, J lost 2 bases, and 12 bases lay in between. The CDR3 is made up of 15 amino acids. Written as DNA, the CDR3 is TGTGCCAGCAGCCGCAGCGCGGCTCCCTACAATGAGCAGTTCTTC. Protein product: CASSRSAAPYNEQFF.

The sample holds many counts of this clonotype. CDR3 protein: CSARDFRGRTDTQYF. The DNA for the CDR3 is TGCAGTGCTAGAGATTTCCGGGGGCGGACAGATACGCAGTATTTT. V gene TRBV20-1 combines with J gene TRBJ2-3, with D tentatively TRBD1 or TRBD2 (6 bases each). CDR3 length: 15 residues. The germline gives CDR1 DFQATT, CDR2 SNEGSKA (reference sequence). Trimming removed 0 bases at V and 3 bases at J, with 13 bases between.

The V gene is TRBV4-2, the J gene TRBJ2-1; perhaps TRBD2 as D (6 bases). Germline V lookup: CDR1 LGHNA, CDR2 YNFKEQ. V lost 7 bases, J lost 0 bases, and 13 bases lay in between. The CDR3 is 15 residues long. The CDR3 DNA is TGTGCCAGCACCCAGGAGGGTAACTCCTACAATGAGCAGTTCTTC. Translation gives CASTQEGNSYNEQFF.

As for this clonotype: The conserved final phenylalanine or tryptophan is absent from the CDR3, which likely points to a read error. V and J are TRBV7-2 and TRBJ2-1; 11 positions agree with TRBD2. Trimming removed 2 bases from V and 13 bases from J; junction bases left unmatched: 4. Germline V gene data show CDR1 as SGHTA and CDR2 as FQGNSA. The CDR3 runs 13 residues. The CDR3 DNA is TGTGCCAGCAGCTTACTACGACTAGCGGGACAGTTCAAC. This sequence encodes CASSLLRLAGQFN.

This clonotype was seen many times. The V gene is TRBV12-3 or TRBV12-4, the J gene TRBJ1-1, with TRBD1 matching 8 bases. The trim removed 4 bases at V and 4 bases at J, leaving 8 bases unmatched. The CDR3 contains 15 residues. CDR3 sequence: CASSSNGQGFTEAFF. The CDR3 DNA is TGTGCCAGCAGTTCCAATGGACAGGGCTTCACTGAAGCTTTCTTT.

This chain connects TRBV2 to TRBJ2-7; possibly TRBD2 for D (5 bases). CDR3 length: 14 amino acids. In germline, CDR1 is SNHLY, CDR2 FYNNEI. The V and J ends lost 2 bases and 2 bases respectively, with 10 bases between them. The CDR3 protein is CASSESIGTYEQYF. DNA of the CDR3: TGTGCCAGCAGTGAATCCATCGGGACCTACGAGCAGTACTTC.

The table lists this clonotype with many counts. The rearrangement uses TRBV5-4 and TRBJ2-5, with 9 bases that match TRBD2. V shed 4 bases and J 5 bases; nucleotides not matched to a gene: 6. Germline V gene lookup returns CDR1 SGHNT and CDR2 YYREEE (reference sequence). The CDR3 runs 14 residues. The CDR3, as DNA: TGTGCCAGCAGCCCGGGCGGGGGGGATGAGACCCAGTACTTC. This translates into CASSPGGGDETQYF.

This clonotype was seen a handful of times. Given a much more abundant clone one base away, this may be a read error. The V and J genes are TRBV5-1 and TRBJ1-1; TRBD1 is a possible D gene (6 bases). From germline, CDR1 is SGHRS and CDR2 YFSETQ. This CDR3 region has 12 residues. This chain's CDR3 is CDSRGGDTEAFF. Here the CDR3 DNA reads TGCGACAGCAGGGGCGGGGACACTGAAGCTTTCTTT.

This clonotype was observed once. This may stem from a read error, because a much larger clone lies one nucleotide away. This chain joins TRBV20-1 and TRBJ2-3; no reliable D call. There are 14 residues in the CDR3. Germline loops: CDR1 DFQATT, CDR2 SNEGSKA (reference sequence). V lost 5 bases, J lost 10 bases, and 22 bases lay in between. CDR3 sequence: CSACRLAFGSSQYF. CDR3 nucleotides: TGCAGTGCTTGCCGCCTCGCCTTTGGGTCATCGCAGTATTTT.

This clonotype was counted many times. The chain carries TRBV7-2 and TRBJ1-6; possibly TRBD1 for D (6 bases). V lost 8 bases and J lost 6, with 23 bases in between. The CDR3 consists of 17 residues. Germline V lookup: CDR1 SGHTA, CDR2 FQGNSA. Written as DNA, the CDR3 is TGTGCCAGCGCCCAGGGGTTTGCAGGGCGAGGTAATTCACCCCTCCACTTT. Protein sequence: CASAQGFAGRGNSPLHF.

With respect to this clonotype: A much larger clone differs by one base, so this may be a read error. The V call is TRBV11-2, the J call TRBJ1-2; D remains unclear. The CDR3 has 12 residues. The germline gives CDR1 SGHAT, CDR2 FQNNGV. The CDR3: CDSSWDYYGYTF. The CDR3 DNA reads as TGTGACAGCAGCTGGGATTACTATGGCTACACCTTC. The whole variable domain, filled in from reference TRBV11-2 and TRBJ1-2, reads EAGVAQSPRYKIIEKRQSVAFWCNPISGHATLYWYQQILGQGPKLLIQFQNNGVVDDSQLPKDRFSAERLKGVDSTLKIQPAKLEDSAVYLCDSSWDYYGYTFGSGTRLTVV.

This clonotype came up many times. The chain is built from TRBV18 and TRBJ1-2; weak D call: TRBD1 (6 bases). V lost 4 bases and J lost 5, with 11 bases in between. The length of the CDR3 is 13 residues. In germline, CDR1 is KGHSH, CDR2 LQKENI. CDR3 nucleotide sequence: TGTGCCAGCTCACAGCAGGGGCCATATGGCTACACCTTC. Encoded protein: CASSQQGPYGYTF.

This clonotype came up many times. The CDR3 sequence: CSARRESNQPQHF. Here the CDR3 DNA reads TGCAGTGCTAGACGGGAATCTAATCAGCCCCAGCATTTT. This chain connects TRBV20-1 to TRBJ1-5; D is uncertain. The CDR3 spans 13 residues. V lost 2 bases and J lost 4, with 9 bases in between. The germline V gene encodes CDR1 DFQATT and CDR2 SNEGSKA (reference sequence).

About this clonotype itself: One end of the junction is discordant with germline, which a read error may explain. The chain carries TRBV12-3 or TRBV12-4 and TRBJ1-1; D possibly corresponds to TRBD1 (6 bases). This CDR3 region has 14 residues. The CDR3 is CASSLTGRNTAAFF. In DNA, the CDR3 is TGTGCCAGCAGCCTGACAGGCCGGAACACTGCAGCTTTCTTT.